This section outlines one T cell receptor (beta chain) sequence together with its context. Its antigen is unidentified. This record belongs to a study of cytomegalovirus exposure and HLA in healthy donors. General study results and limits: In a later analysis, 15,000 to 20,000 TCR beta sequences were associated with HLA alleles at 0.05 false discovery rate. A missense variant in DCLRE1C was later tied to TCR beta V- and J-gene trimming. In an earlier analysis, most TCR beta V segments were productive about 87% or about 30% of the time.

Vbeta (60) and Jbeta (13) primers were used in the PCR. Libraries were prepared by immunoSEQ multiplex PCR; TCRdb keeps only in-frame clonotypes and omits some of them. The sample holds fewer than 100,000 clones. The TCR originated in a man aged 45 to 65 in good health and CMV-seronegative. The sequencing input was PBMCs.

This CDR3 reads CASSFDRVLDEQYF. The CDR3, as DNA: TGTGCCAGCAGCTTTGACAGGGTGCTCGACGAGCAGTACTTC. The rearrangement uses TRBV7-9 and TRBJ2-7; 7 nucleotides match TRBD1. The trim removed 3 bases at V and 5 bases at J, leaving 7 bases unmatched. This CDR3 is built from 14 residues. CDR1 and CDR2 (germline): SEHNR, FQNEAQ (reference sequence).